The T cell receptor beta chain described here comes from a study of OX40 agonist ivuxolimab in advanced cancers. Whole-study context: Patients achieving partial responses numbered three: one hepatocellular carcinoma case and two cutaneous melanoma cases.

Sequencing was performed with immunoSEQ multiplex PCR; in TCRdb, only in-frame clones are kept and a portion is missing. The data show tens of thousands of clones, 75% to 90% seen once. J gave up 6 bases and V 4 bases, and 6 bases lay outside the gene matches. The germline V gene encodes CDR1 SGHDT and CDR2 YYEEEE. CDR3 length equals 13 residues. As to this clone: The target antigen is unknown.

Whole-study results and caveats: Clonal expansion by week 6 occurred in CD4+ and CD8+ blood T cells (at 0.1 to 3.0 mg/kg). Not determined was the antigen specificity of the expanded peripheral T cells.

Source: CD4+ or CD8+ T cells sorted from blood, taken in a trial of the OX40 agonist ivuxolimab. This clonotype originated in an adult with an advanced solid tumor such as melanoma, head and neck, liver or kidney cancer. This chain joins TRBV5-6 and TRBJ2-7, with 8 bases aligning to TRBD1. This chain's CDR3 is CASSMGQVGEQYF. The CDR3 nucleotides read TGTGCCAGCAGCATGGGACAGGTTGGCGAGCAGTACTTC.